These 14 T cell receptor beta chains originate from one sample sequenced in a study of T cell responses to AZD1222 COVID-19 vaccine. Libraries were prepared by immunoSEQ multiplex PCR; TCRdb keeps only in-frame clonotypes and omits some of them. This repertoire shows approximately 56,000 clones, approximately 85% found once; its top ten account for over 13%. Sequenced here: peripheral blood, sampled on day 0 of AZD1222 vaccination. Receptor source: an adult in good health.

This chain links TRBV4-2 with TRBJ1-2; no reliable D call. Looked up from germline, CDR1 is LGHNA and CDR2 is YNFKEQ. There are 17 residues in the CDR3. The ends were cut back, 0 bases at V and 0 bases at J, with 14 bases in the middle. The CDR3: CASSQEYMRESNYGYTF. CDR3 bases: TGTGCCAGCAGCCAAGAATATATGCGGGAATCTAACTATGGCTACACCTTC.

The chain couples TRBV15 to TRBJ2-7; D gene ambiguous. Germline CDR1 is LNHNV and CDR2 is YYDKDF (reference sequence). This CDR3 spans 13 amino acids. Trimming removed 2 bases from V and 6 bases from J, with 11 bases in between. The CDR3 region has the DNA TGTGCCACCAGCAGAATAAGGAGAGGCGAGCAGTACTTC. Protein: CATSRIRRGEQYF.

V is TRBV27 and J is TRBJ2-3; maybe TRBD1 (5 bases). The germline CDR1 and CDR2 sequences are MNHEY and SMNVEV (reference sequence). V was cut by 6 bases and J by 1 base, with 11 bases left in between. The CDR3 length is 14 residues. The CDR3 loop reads CASRGRVGTDTQYF. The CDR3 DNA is TGTGCCAGCAGGGGCAGGGTAGGCACAGATACGCAGTATTTT.

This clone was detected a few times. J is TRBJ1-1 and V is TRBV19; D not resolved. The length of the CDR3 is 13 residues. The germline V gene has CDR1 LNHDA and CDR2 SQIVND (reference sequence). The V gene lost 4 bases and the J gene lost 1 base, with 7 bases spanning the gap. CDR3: CASSTAGNTEAFF. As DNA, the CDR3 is TGTGCCAGTAGTACCGCAGGGAACACTGAAGCTTTCTTT.

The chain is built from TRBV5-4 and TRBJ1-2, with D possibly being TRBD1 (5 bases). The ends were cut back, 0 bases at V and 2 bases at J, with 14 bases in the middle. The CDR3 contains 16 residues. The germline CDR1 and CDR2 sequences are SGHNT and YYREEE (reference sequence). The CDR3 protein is CASSLGGGVLNYGYTF. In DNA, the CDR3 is TGTGCCAGCAGCTTGGGTGGAGGGGTACTAAACTATGGCTACACCTTC.

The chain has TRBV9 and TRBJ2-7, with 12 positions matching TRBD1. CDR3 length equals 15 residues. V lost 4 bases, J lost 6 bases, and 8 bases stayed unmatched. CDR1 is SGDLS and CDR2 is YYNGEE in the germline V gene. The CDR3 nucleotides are TGTGCCAGCAGCCGGGGACAGGGGGCCTCCGGCGAGCAGTACTTC. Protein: CASSRGQGASGEQYF. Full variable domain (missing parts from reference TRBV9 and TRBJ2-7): DSGVTQTPKHLITATGQRVTLRCSPRSGDLSVYWYQQSLDQGLQFLIQYYNGEERAKGNILERFSAQQFPDLHSELNLSSLELGDSALYFCASSRGQGASGEQYFGPGTRLTVT.

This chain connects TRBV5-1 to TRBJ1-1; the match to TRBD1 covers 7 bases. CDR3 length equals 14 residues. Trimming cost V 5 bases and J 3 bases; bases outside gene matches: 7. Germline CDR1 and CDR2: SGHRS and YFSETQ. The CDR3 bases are TGCGCCAGCAGTTCGACAGGGACGGACACTGAAGCTTTCTTT. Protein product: CASSSTGTDTEAFF. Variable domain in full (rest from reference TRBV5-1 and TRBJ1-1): KAGVTQTPRYLIKTRGQQVTLSCSPISGHRSVSWYQQTPGQGLQFLFEYFSETQRNKGNFPGRFSGRQFSNSRSEMNVSTLELGDSALYLCASSSTGTDTEAFFGQGTRLTVV.

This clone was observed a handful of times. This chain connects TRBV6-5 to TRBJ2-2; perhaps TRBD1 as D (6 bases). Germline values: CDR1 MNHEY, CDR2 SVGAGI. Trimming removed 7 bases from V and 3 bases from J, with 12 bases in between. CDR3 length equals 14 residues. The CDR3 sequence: CASTSAGDTGELFF. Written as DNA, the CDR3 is TGTGCCAGCACCAGTGCAGGGGACACCGGGGAGCTGTTTTTT.

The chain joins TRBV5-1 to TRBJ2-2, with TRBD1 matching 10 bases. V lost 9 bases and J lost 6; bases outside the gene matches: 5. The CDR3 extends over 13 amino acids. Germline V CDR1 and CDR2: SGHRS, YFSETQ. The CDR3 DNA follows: TGCGCCACGCGGGACAGGGGTGCCGGGGAGCTGTTTTTT. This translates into CATRDRGAGELFF.

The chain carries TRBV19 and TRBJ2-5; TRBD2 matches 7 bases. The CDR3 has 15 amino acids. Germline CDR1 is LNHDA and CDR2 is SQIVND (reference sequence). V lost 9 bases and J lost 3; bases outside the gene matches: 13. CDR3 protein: CARKTESLAEETQYF. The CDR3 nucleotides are TGTGCCAGGAAAACAGAATCCCTAGCGGAAGAGACCCAGTACTTC.

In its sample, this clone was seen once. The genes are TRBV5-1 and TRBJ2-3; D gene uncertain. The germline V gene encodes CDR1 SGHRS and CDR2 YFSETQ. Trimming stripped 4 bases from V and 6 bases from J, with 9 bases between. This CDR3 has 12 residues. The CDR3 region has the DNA TGCGCCAGCAGCGGGCCCACGGATACGCAGTATTTT. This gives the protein CASSGPTDTQYF.

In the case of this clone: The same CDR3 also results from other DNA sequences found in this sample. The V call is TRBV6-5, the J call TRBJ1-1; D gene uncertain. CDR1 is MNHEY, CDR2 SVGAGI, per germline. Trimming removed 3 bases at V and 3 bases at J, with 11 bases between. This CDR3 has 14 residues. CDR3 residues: CASSYGGRDTEAFF. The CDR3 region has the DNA TGTGCCAGCAGTTATGGAGGGCGGGACACTGAAGCTTTCTTT.

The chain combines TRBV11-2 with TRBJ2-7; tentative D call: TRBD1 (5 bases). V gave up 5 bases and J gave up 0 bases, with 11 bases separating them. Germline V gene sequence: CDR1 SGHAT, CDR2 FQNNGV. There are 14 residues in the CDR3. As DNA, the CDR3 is TGTGCCAGCAGCCTACGTGGGGCCTCCTACGAGCAGTACTTC. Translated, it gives CASSLRGASYEQYF.

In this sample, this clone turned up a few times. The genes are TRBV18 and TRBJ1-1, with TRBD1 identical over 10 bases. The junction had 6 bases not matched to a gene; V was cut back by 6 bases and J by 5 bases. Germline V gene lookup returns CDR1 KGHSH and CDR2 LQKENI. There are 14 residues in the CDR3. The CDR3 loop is CASSATGGGTEAFF. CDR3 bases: TGTGCCAGCTCGGCGACAGGGGGCGGAACTGAAGCTTTCTTT.